Listed here are 27 T cell receptor beta chains from one sample, sequenced in a study of cytomegalovirus exposure and HLA in healthy donors. In the PCR, 60 Vbeta and 13 Jbeta primers were used. TCRdb keeps only in-frame clones here, not all; method: immunoSEQ multiplex PCR. The repertoire includes approximately 95,000 clones, around 75% of them detected once, and 11% sits in the top ten. The material sequenced was PBMCs. The receptor source for this set is a man between 18 and 29 years old in good health and CMV-seropositive.

The chain carries TRBV6-1 and TRBJ2-3; 11 bases fit TRBD2. Trimming at V came to 7 bases and at J to 2 bases, leaving 5 bases not matched to a gene. The germline CDR1 and CDR2 sequences are MNHNS and SASEGT. There are 15 residues in the CDR3. This CDR3 reads CASTRLAGITDTQYF. The CDR3 region has the DNA TGTGCCAGCACACGACTAGCGGGGATCACAGATACGCAGTATTTT.

The chain employs TRBV12-5 and TRBJ1-1, with TRBD1 matching over 7 bases. CDR1 is LGHNT, CDR2 FRNRAP, per germline. With V trimmed by 6 bases and J by 1 base, 11 bases remained unmatched. The CDR3 has 16 amino acids. The CDR3 nucleotides read TGTGCTAGTGGAAGAATGACAGGGACTAGGAACACTGAAGCTTTCTTT. Translated: CASGRMTGTRNTEAFF.

The V and J genes are TRBV6-1 and TRBJ2-5; maybe TRBD2 (7 bases). The length of the CDR3 is 14 residues. V lost 3 bases and J lost 5, with 13 bases in between. Germline CDR1 and CDR2: MNHNS and SASEGT. In nucleotides, the CDR3 is TGTGCCAGCAGTGATGACGGGGGGCAGGAGACCCAGTACTTC. Protein: CASSDDGGQETQYF.

The chain is built from TRBV28 and TRBJ1-5; TRBD1 is a possible D gene (5 bases). Trimming pared 6 bases from V and 11 bases from J, leaving 14 bases between. Germline V CDR1 and CDR2: MDHEN, SYDVKM. CDR3 size: 12 residues. CDR3 protein: CASSLRGGAQHF. The CDR3 DNA sequence: TGTGCCAGCAGCCTTAGGGGAGGAGCCCAGCATTTT.

The chain uses TRBV5-4 and TRBJ2-2; 8 nucleotides line up with TRBD1. The CDR3 loop spans 15 amino acids. In germline, CDR1 is SGHNT, CDR2 YYREEE (reference sequence). V trimming: 4 bases; J trimming: 3 bases; junction bases outside the gene matches: 5. The CDR3 nucleotides read TGTGCCAGCAGCAAGGGACAGGCAGACACCGGGGAGCTGTTTTTT. Its translation is CASSKGQADTGELFF.

The chain combines TRBV10-3 with TRBJ1-1, with D unresolved. Germline CDR1 reads ENHRY; CDR2 reads SYGVKD. CDR3 length: 18 residues. V lost 7 bases to trimming and J lost 1 base, with 25 bases between them. The CDR3 here is CAITARVESSGWNTEAFF. For the CDR3, the DNA is TGTGCCATCACCGCCCGCGTTGAATCGTCGGGATGGAACACTGAAGCTTTCTTT.

The genes are TRBV5-1 and TRBJ2-1, with no clear D. Trimming took 1 base from V and 6 from J, leaving 11 bases between them. Germline loops: CDR1 SGHRS, CDR2 YFSETQ. CDR3 length: 14 residues. The CDR3 region is CASSLKSTTNEQFF. The DNA of the CDR3 is TGCGCCAGCAGCTTGAAGTCGACAACCAATGAGCAGTTCTTC.

The V call is TRBV10-3, the J call TRBJ1-2; TRBD1 aligns across 9 bases. The J segment lost 5 bases and the V segment lost 6 bases, leaving 13 bases of the junction unmatched. Germline V gene lookup returns CDR1 ENHRY and CDR2 SYGVKD. The CDR3 has 16 residues. CDR3 protein: CAISPPRMGQGYGYTF. CDR3 bases: TGTGCCATCAGCCCGCCGAGAATGGGACAGGGATATGGCTACACCTTC.

The chain joins TRBV7-6 to TRBJ1-5; the D gene is possibly TRBD1 (6 bases). Germline V gene lookup returns CDR1 SGHVS and CDR2 FNYEAQ. The V end lost 5 bases, the J end lost 4 bases, and 12 bases lay between the germline ends. This CDR3 comprises 14 residues. The CDR3 is CASSEQGTNQPQHF. CDR3 DNA: TGTGCCAGCAGCGAACAGGGTACTAATCAGCCCCAGCATTTT.

CDR3 sequence (DNA): TGTGCCAGCAGTTTCCCTCCCCAGGTTAACGGTCAGCCCCAGCATTTT. Protein product: CASSFPPQVNGQPQHF. V usage is TRBV28 and J usage is TRBJ1-5; D ambiguous. Germline CDR1 MDHEN, CDR2 SYDVKM. V was shortened by 3 bases and J by 6 bases, with 18 bases between the two germline ends. The CDR3 length is 16 residues.

This chain links TRBV9 with TRBJ1-1; 10 bases match TRBD1. The V and J ends lost 4 bases and 7 bases, in that order; junction bases with no gene match: 7. CDR1 and CDR2 from the germline V gene are SGDLS and YYNGEE. The CDR3 spans 14 residues. The CDR3 region has the DNA TGTGCCAGCAGCAAGACCGGGACAGGGGATGAAGCTTTCTTT. The encoded protein is CASSKTGTGDEAFF.

The chain has TRBV6-5 and TRBJ2-7; 7 bases are a match to TRBD2. Per germline, CDR1 MNHEY and CDR2 SVGAGI. The CDR3 totals 15 residues. V lost 2 bases, J lost 0 bases, and 4 bases stayed unmatched. In DNA form, the CDR3 reads TGTGCCAGCAGTTACGGGCGGGGGAGCTCCTACGAGCAGTACTTC. Amino acid sequence: CASSYGRGSSYEQYF.

This clone has a handful of counts. The rearrangement links TRBV15 to TRBJ2-5; TRBD2 matches 9 bases. With the DNA end fitting TRBJ2-7 better, the J assignment may be wrong. The CDR3 runs to 16 residues. Looked up from germline, CDR1 is LNHNV and CDR2 is YYDKDF (reference sequence). CDR3 nucleotides: TGTGCCACCAGCAGAGAGCCCCTAGCGGGAACCTACGAGCAGTACTTC. It codes for CATSREPLAGTYEQYF.

This chain joins TRBV6-5 and TRBJ2-5; 7 bases map to TRBD1. The CDR3 contains 14 residues. After removal of 6 bases from V and 2 bases from J, the junction contained 6 bases not matched to a gene. Per the germline V gene, CDR1 is MNHEY and CDR2 is SVGAGI. The CDR3: CASSGTVTQETQYF. As DNA, the CDR3 is TGTGCCAGCAGCGGGACAGTGACTCAAGAGACCCAGTACTTC.

V gene TRBV18 combines with J gene TRBJ1-4; the D is unclear. The germline V gene encodes CDR1 KGHSH and CDR2 LQKENI. This CDR3 is 14 amino acids long. V lost 3 bases to trimming and J lost 6 bases, with 11 bases between them. CDR3 nucleotide sequence: TGTGCCAGCTCACCCGGAGCGGTCGATGAAAAACTGTTTTTT. It encodes CASSPGAVDEKLFF.

J is TRBJ2-3 and V is TRBV5-1, with 15 bases identical to TRBD2. With V trimmed by 4 bases and J by 0 bases, 6 bases remained unmatched. CDR1 is SGHRS and CDR2 is YFSETQ in the germline V gene. The CDR3 totals 18 residues. The DNA of the CDR3 is TGCGCCAGCAGCCCCGGACTAGCGGGGGGGGCTAGCACAGATACGCAGTATTTT. Translation: CASSPGLAGGASTDTQYF.

This chain connects TRBV7-6 to TRBJ2-6; maybe TRBD2 (5 bases). Trimming cost V 6 bases and J 2 bases, with 17 bases left between them. The germline CDR1 and CDR2 sequences are SGHVS and FNYEAQ. This CDR3 has 17 residues. CDR3 sequence reads: CASSPSFGEPGANVLTF. In nucleotides, the CDR3 is TGTGCCAGCAGTCCATCCTTTGGGGAGCCTGGGGCCAACGTCCTGACTTTC.

The chain recombines TRBV7-8 with TRBJ2-1; TRBD2 matches 10 bases. With V trimmed by 3 bases and J by 2 bases, 16 bases remained unmatched. The CDR3 spans 20 residues. Germline-derived CDR1 and CDR2 are SGHVS and FQNEAQ. The CDR3 loop is CASSFPKGLAGARPYNEQFF. DNA of the CDR3: TGTGCCAGCAGCTTCCCTAAGGGCCTAGCGGGGGCCAGACCCTACAATGAGCAGTTCTTC.

The V call is TRBV5-4, the J call TRBJ2-1; 9 bases fit TRBD1. The CDR3 spans 16 residues. V shed 4 bases and J 4 bases; nucleotides not matched to a gene: 9. Germline values: CDR1 SGHNT, CDR2 YYREEE (reference sequence). This CDR3 is CASSPDNGQGYNEQFF. In DNA form, the CDR3 reads TGTGCCAGCAGCCCTGATAACGGACAGGGGTACAATGAGCAGTTCTTC. Based on the CDR3 plus reference TRBV5-4 and TRBJ2-1, the full variable domain is ETGVTQSPTHLIKTRGQQVTLRCSSQSGHNTVSWYQQALGQGPQFIFQYYREEENGRGNFPPRFSGLQFPNYSSELNVNALELDDSALYLCASSPDNGQGYNEQFFGPGTRLTVL.

V is TRBV27 and J is TRBJ2-5; possibly TRBD1 for D (6 bases). Trimming took 6 bases from V and 5 from J, leaving 13 bases between them. This CDR3 is built from 13 residues. CDR1 is MNHEY, CDR2 SMNVEV, per germline (reference sequence). CDR3 sequence (DNA): TGTGCCAGCAGGAGGGGGACACTGGAGACCCAGTACTTC. Translating gives CASRRGTLETQYF.

This chain uses TRBV2 with TRBJ2-3; D is ambiguous. The CDR3 is 12 residues long. Per the germline V gene, CDR1 is SNHLY and CDR2 is FYNNEI. Trimming left V 8 bases short and J 3 bases short, with 9 bases between. The CDR3 is CASDVGTDTQYF. The CDR3 DNA is TGTGCCAGCGACGTCGGGACAGATACGCAGTATTTT.

The chain links TRBV28 to TRBJ1-6; 9 bases agree with TRBD1. V lost 4 bases to trimming and J lost 4 bases; unmatched junction nucleotides: 5. Germline V gene lookup returns CDR1 MDHEN and CDR2 SYDVKM. The CDR3 extends over 16 amino acids. CDR3 nucleotides: TGTGCCAGCAGTTCGAGACAGGGGGGTTATAATTCACCCCTCCACTTT. It yields the protein CASSSRQGGYNSPLHF. Supplemented by reference TRBV28 and TRBJ1-6, the full variable domain reads DVKVTQSSRYLVKRTGEKVFLECVQDMDHENMFWYRQDPGLGLRLIYFSYDVKMKEKGDIPEGYSVSREKKERFSLILESASTNQTSMYLCASSSRQGGYNSPLHFGNGTRLTVT.

The chain uses TRBV30 and TRBJ2-3; D uncertain. In germline, CDR1 is GTSNPN, CDR2 SVGIG (reference sequence). This CDR3 is 14 amino acids long. Trimming removed 3 bases at V and 0 bases at J, with 10 bases between. CDR3 protein: CAWSSPPSTDTQYF. The CDR3 nucleotides are TGTGCCTGGAGCTCCCCCCCGAGCACAGATACGCAGTATTTT. Filled out from reference TRBV30 and TRBJ2-3, the complete variable domain reads SQTIHQWPATLVQPVGSPLSLECTVEGTSNPNLYWYRQAAGRGLQLLFYSVGIGQISSEVPQNLSASRPQDRQFILSSKKLLLSDSGFYLCAWSSPPSTDTQYFGPGTRLTVL.

The V and J genes are TRBV6-1 and TRBJ1-1, with a possible D match to TRBD1 (6 bases). V was trimmed by 6 bases and J by 1 base, leaving 15 bases between them. The CDR3 covers 15 residues. Germline V lookup: CDR1 MNHNS, CDR2 SASEGT. The DNA of the CDR3 is TGTGCCAGCAGGCGGCAACCGGGACAGAACACTGAAGCTTTCTTT. It codes for CASRRQPGQNTEAFF.

This clone was seen a handful of times. DNA for the CDR3: TGCGCCAGCAGCTTGTTGGCTAGCGGGGGATATAACGAGCAGTACTTC. Encoded protein: CASSLLASGGYNEQYF. The rearrangement uses TRBV5-1 and TRBJ2-7, with 10 bases matching TRBD2. V gave up 1 base and J gave up 5 bases; unmatched junction bases: 9. CDR1 SGHRS and CDR2 YFSETQ come from the germline V gene. This CDR3 has 16 amino acids.

The chain joins TRBV4-1 to TRBJ2-1; 12 bases fit TRBD2. V dropped 3 bases and J dropped 9; count of bases not matched to a gene: 6. The CDR3 is made up of 15 amino acids. Germline V gene lookup returns CDR1 MGHRA and CDR2 YSYEKL. The CDR3 coding sequence is TGCGCCAGCAGCCACCCGACTAGCGGGGGAAGTGAGCAGTTCTTC. Protein product: CASSHPTSGGSEQFF.

The chain carries TRBV27 and TRBJ2-5; tentatively, D is TRBD1 (6 bases). The V gene lost 5 bases and the J gene lost 2 bases, with 15 bases spanning the gap. The CDR3 is 15 amino acids. From germline, CDR1 is MNHEY and CDR2 SMNVEV (reference sequence). The CDR3 loop reads CASSGRQDFQETQYF. The CDR3 nucleotides read TGTGCCAGCAGTGGACGACAGGACTTTCAAGAGACCCAGTACTTC.